Following are 21 T cell receptor beta chains from one sample sequenced in a study of human T cells and chemical hapten exposure. The time point was: pre-sensitization, week 0. Regarding treatment: therapeutic diphenylcyclopropenone sensitization with weekly scalp DPC. TCRdb itself ran the RACE reads through MiXCR, one entry per CDR3 protein. The table records 85,000 to 120,000 distinct CDR3 sequences, approximately 12% of them present only once. Sequencing used whole blood, obtained in connection with sensitization to the hapten diphenylcyclopropenone (DPC). Receptors originate from a woman aged 50 to 60 with alopecia areata. Some clones in this sample may be carry-over from other donors' samples.

The chain recombines TRBV12-3 or TRBV12-4 with TRBJ2-1; 7 bases are a match to TRBD2. After removal of 2 bases from V and 8 bases from J, the junction contained 15 bases not matched to a gene. The CDR3 has 17 amino acids. The CDR3 spells CASSLRYGGRTSYEQFF. CDR3 coding DNA: TGTGCCAGCAGTTTAAGGTACGGCGGGAGAACTTCATATGAGCAGTTCTTC.

This clonotype was found many times. This chain links TRBV12-3 or TRBV12-4 with TRBJ2-7, with 8 bases fitting TRBD2. V was clipped by 5 bases and J by 3 bases; unmatched bases: 3. The CDR3 spans 13 residues. CDR3 protein: CASSLGTSYEQYF. The CDR3 DNA reads as TGTGCCAGCAGTCTCGGGACTAGCTACGAGCAGTACTTC.

This clonotype occurred a few times. The chain carries TRBV25-1 and TRBJ2-7; either TRBD1 or TRBD2 may supply D (5 bases each). The V gene's germline CDR1 is MGHDK and CDR2 SYGVNS. This CDR3 region has 13 residues. The ends were cut back, 7 bases at V and 7 bases at J, with 17 bases in the middle. CDR3 protein: CASIRDGAREQYF. CDR3 bases: TGTGCCAGCATCAGGGACGGGGCGAGAGAGCAGTACTTC.

Only a few counts were recorded for this clonotype. The chain recombines TRBV28 with TRBJ2-7; the D is unclear. V was pared by 3 bases and J by 5 bases, with 17 bases between. CDR1 is MDHEN and CDR2 is SYDVKM in the germline V gene. The CDR3 consists of 15 residues. Written as DNA, the CDR3 is TGTGCCAGCAGTTTCTGGCAGGCGCCCGCGGACGAGCAGTACTTC. This sequence encodes CASSFWQAPADEQYF. Drawing the rest from reference TRBV28 and TRBJ2-7, the complete variable domain is DVKVTQSSRYLVKRTGEKVFLECVQDMDHENMFWYRQDPGLGLRLIYFSYDVKMKEKGDIPEGYSVSREKKERFSLILESASTNQTSMYLCASSFWQAPADEQYFGPGTRLTVT.

This clonotype was counted ten times or more. This chain connects TRBV6-2 or TRBV6-3 to TRBJ1-6; 8 bases are a match to TRBD1. Losses at the gene ends were 4 bases for V and 8 bases for J; bases not matched to a gene: 10. The germline V gene encodes CDR1 MNHEY and CDR2 SVGEGT. The CDR3 has 16 amino acids. CDR3 residues: CASSSDRDWGYSPLHF. As DNA, the CDR3 is TGTGCCAGCAGTTCGGACAGGGACTGGGGTTATTCACCCCTCCACTTT.

The chain couples TRBV5-1 to TRBJ1-1, with no clear D. CDR3 length: 13 residues. Germline V CDR1 and CDR2: SGHRS, YFSETQ. With 2 bases removed from V and 1 base from J, the gap between germline ends came to 6 bases. The CDR3 reads CASSFPPNTEAFF. CDR3 coding DNA: TGCGCCAGCAGCTTCCCCCCGAACACTGAAGCTTTCTTT.

This clonotype appeared many times. The CDR3 DNA reads TGCAGTGCTAGAGGAGCGGGAGCTGGGGCCAACGTCCTGACTTTC. This encodes CSARGAGAGANVLTF. This chain links TRBV20-1 with TRBJ2-6; 8 nucleotides line up with TRBD2. Germline V gene lookup returns CDR1 DFQATT and CDR2 SNEGSKA (reference sequence). The CDR3 covers 15 residues. With V trimmed by 1 base and J by 2 bases, 1 base remained unmatched.

The chain has TRBV5-1 and TRBJ2-6; D remains unclear. CDR1 is SGHRS and CDR2 is YFSETQ in the germline V gene. The CDR3 has 15 residues. With 4 bases removed from V and 5 bases from J, the gap between germline ends came to 13 bases. In DNA form, the CDR3 reads TGCGCCAGCAGCCCCGGACCCGGGCGGGCCAACGTCCTGACTTTC. This translates into CASSPGPGRANVLTF.

The V gene is TRBV19, the J gene TRBJ2-3; possible D gene TRBD1, 6 bases. Germline assignment: CDR1 LNHDA and CDR2 SQIVND (reference sequence). The CDR3 consists of 15 residues. The V end lost 4 bases, the J end lost 0 bases, and 11 bases lay between the germline ends. The CDR3 reads CASSTGQMSTDTQYF. The CDR3 bases are TGTGCCAGTAGTACAGGACAGATGAGCACAGATACGCAGTATTTT.

The chain couples TRBV6-5 to TRBJ2-2; no definite D call. From germline, CDR1 is MNHEY and CDR2 SVGAGI. The CDR3 spans 16 residues. V lost 6 bases, J lost 1 base, and 15 bases lay in between. CDR3 sequence (DNA): TGTGCCAGCAGATCAAATGAGGCACGGAACACCGGGGAGCTGTTTTTT. Translated: CASRSNEARNTGELFF.

By sample share, this clonotype is medium-sized. This chain connects TRBV7-8 to TRBJ2-5, with 11 nucleotides matching TRBD2. The CDR3 runs to 17 residues. The germline V gene encodes CDR1 SGHVS and CDR2 FQNEAQ. J was trimmed by 5 bases and V by 2 bases; bases with no gene match: 10. Written as DNA, the CDR3 is TGTGCCAGCAGCTTATTTAAGCTAGCGGGAGGTACGGAGACCCAGTACTTC. Translated, it gives CASSLFKLAGGTETQYF.

This clonotype has at least ten counts. The chain is built from TRBV28 and TRBJ1-1; D is ambiguous. Trimming shortened V by 2 bases and J by 2 bases, and 6 bases separated the two germline ends. The CDR3 length is 13 residues. CDR1 is MDHEN and CDR2 is SYDVKM in the germline V gene. CDR3 sequence reads: CASSLRGNTEAFF. The DNA of the CDR3 is TGTGCCAGCAGTTTACGTGGAAACACTGAAGCTTTCTTT.

This clonotype has more than one count but fewer than ten. V usage is TRBV5-1 and J usage is TRBJ2-3, with D unresolved. Between the trimmed V and J ends, which lost 3 bases and 6 bases, there was a span of 11 bases. Germline CDR1 and CDR2: SGHRS and YFSETQ. This CDR3 region has 13 residues. The CDR3 spells CASSSIPLDTQYF. The CDR3 nucleotides read TGCGCCAGCAGCTCTATCCCGTTGGATACGCAGTATTTT.

The CDR3 region is CASSQHKEVSGAAGANVLTF. In nucleotides, the CDR3 is TGCGCCAGCAGCCAACATAAAGAGGTGTCTGGAGCGGCTGGGGCCAACGTCCTGACTTTC. The rearrangement joins TRBV4-3 to TRBJ2-6; tentative D call: TRBD2 (5 bases). Germline CDR1 reads LGHNA; CDR2 reads YSLEER. The germline V and J ends were trimmed by 2 bases and 2 bases, with 22 bases remaining between them. The CDR3 totals 20 residues.

The table lists this clonotype with a few counts. The J gene is TRBJ2-1, the V gene TRBV7-2, with a weak D call TRBD2 (6 bases). Germline V gene sequence: CDR1 SGHTA, CDR2 FQGNSA. The CDR3 runs 15 residues. Trimming stripped 5 bases from V and 2 bases from J, with 13 bases between. The CDR3 DNA sequence: TGTGCCAGCAGCCCGCTAGCGTCAACCTACAATGAGCAGTTCTTC. Residues: CASSPLASTYNEQFF.

This clonotype was observed a few times. V usage is TRBV15 and J usage is TRBJ2-1; D possibly corresponds to TRBD1 (6 bases). Germline V CDR1 and CDR2: LNHNV, YYDKDF (reference sequence). V was pared by 6 bases and J by 8 bases, with 26 bases between. CDR3 size: 17 residues. CDR3 protein: CATSPPGIRQGTHEQFF. In DNA, the CDR3 is TGTGCCACCAGTCCGCCCGGGATTCGGCAGGGGACCCATGAGCAGTTCTTC.

The genes are TRBV6-1 and TRBJ1-5; D not certain. The CDR3 is made up of 11 amino acids. Germline CDR1 reads MNHNS; CDR2 reads SASEGT. Trimming removed 6 bases at V and 5 bases at J, with 5 bases between. The CDR3 sequence: CASSKYQPQHF. In DNA form, the CDR3 reads TGTGCCAGCAGCAAATATCAGCCCCAGCATTTT.

The rearrangement uses TRBV5-1 and TRBJ1-2, with D perhaps TRBD1 (5 bases). V shed 4 bases and J shed 0 bases, with 10 bases lying between them. The CDR3 extends over 14 amino acids. Germline lookup yields CDR1 SGHRS and CDR2 YFSETQ. DNA of the CDR3: TGCGCCAGCAGCCCCGTGGGGCCTAACTATGGCTACACCTTC. The encoded protein is CASSPVGPNYGYTF.

This clonotype was picked up a small number of times. The rearrangement uses TRBV12-3 or TRBV12-4 and TRBJ2-4; 7 bases map to TRBD2. This CDR3 region has 13 residues. V was pared by 6 bases and J by 8 bases, with 7 bases of the junction left unmatched. The CDR3 loop is CASRKTSSDIQYF. CDR3 DNA: TGTGCCAGCAGAAAGACTAGCTCCGACATTCAGTACTTC.

The chain combines TRBV5-1 with TRBJ2-7, with a possible D match to TRBD1 (7 bases). This CDR3 spans 13 amino acids. The germline gives CDR1 SGHRS, CDR2 YFSETQ. Trimming took off 7 bases at V and 7 bases at J, with 18 bases between the two ends. The CDR3 loop is CASRDTQGGEQYF. The CDR3 bases are TGCGCCAGCCGGGACACCCAGGGGGGAGAGCAGTACTTC.

The chain has TRBV7-2 and TRBJ2-1; D is possibly TRBD2 (5 bases). Per germline, CDR1 SGHTA and CDR2 FQGNSA. V lost 5 bases to trimming and J lost 0 bases, with 17 bases between them. This CDR3 is built from 17 residues. The CDR3: CASSRPAAGVSYNEQFF. The CDR3 nucleotides read TGTGCCAGCAGCCGTCCCGCGGCCGGGGTCTCCTACAATGAGCAGTTCTTC.